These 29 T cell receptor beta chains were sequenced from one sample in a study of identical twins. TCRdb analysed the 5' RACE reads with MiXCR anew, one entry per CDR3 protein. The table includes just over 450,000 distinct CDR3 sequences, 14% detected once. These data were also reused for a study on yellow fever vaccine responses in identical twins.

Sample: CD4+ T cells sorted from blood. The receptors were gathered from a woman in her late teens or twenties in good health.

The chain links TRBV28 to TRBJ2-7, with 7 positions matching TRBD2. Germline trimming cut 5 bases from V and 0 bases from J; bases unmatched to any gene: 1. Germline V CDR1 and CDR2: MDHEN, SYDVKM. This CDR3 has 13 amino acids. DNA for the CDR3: TGTGCCAGCAGTAGCGGGAACTCCTACGAGCAGTACTTC. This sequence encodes CASSSGNSYEQYF.

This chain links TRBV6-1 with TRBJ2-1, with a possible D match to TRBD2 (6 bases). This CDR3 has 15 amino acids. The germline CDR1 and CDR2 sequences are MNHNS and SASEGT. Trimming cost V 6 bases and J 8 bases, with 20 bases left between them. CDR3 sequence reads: CASSQRRDLHHEQFF. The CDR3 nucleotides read TGTGCCAGCAGCCAACGGCGGGATCTACACCATGAGCAGTTCTTC.

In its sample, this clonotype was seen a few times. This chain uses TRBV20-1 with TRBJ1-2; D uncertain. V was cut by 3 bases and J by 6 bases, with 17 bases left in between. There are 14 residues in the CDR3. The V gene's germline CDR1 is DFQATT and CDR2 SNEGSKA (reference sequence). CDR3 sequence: CSASTAGELHGYTF. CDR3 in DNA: TGCAGTGCTAGTACCGCGGGAGAGCTCCATGGCTACACCTTC.

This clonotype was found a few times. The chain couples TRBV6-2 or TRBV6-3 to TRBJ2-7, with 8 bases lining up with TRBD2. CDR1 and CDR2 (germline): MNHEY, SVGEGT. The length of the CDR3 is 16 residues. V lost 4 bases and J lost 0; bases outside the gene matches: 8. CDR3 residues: CASSSSGSVSSYEQYF. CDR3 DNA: TGTGCCAGCAGTTCCAGCGGGAGCGTGAGCTCCTACGAGCAGTACTTC.

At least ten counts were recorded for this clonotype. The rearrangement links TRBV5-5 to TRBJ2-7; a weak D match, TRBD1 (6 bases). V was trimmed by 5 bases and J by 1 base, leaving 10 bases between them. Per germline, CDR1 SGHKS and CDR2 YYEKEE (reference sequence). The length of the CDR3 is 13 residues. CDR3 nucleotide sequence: TGTGCCAGCAGAACCACAGGGTCCTACGAGCAGTACTTC. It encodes CASRTTGSYEQYF.

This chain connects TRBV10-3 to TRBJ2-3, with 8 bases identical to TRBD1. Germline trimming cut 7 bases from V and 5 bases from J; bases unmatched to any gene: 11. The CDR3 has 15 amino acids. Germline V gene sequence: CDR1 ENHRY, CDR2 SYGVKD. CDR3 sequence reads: CAITLRTGFGDTQYF. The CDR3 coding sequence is TGTGCCATCACCTTAAGGACAGGGTTCGGAGATACGCAGTATTTT.

The CDR3 bases are TGTGCCAGCAGCTTGGGGACGGCAATCACCGGGGAGCTGTTTTTT. It specifies CASSLGTAITGELFF. The V and J genes are TRBV7-9 and TRBJ2-2, with D perhaps given as TRBD1 or TRBD2 (5 bases each). The CDR3 consists of 15 residues. CDR1 and CDR2 (germline): SEHNR, FQNEAQ (reference sequence). The V and J ends lost 3 bases and 4 bases respectively, with 12 bases between them.

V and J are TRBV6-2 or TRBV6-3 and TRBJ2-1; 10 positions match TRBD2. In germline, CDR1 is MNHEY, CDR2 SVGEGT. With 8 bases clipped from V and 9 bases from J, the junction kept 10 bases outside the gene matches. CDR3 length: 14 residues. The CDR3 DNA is TGTGCCAGCGGGGTTAGCGGGGGGCTTGGTGAGCAGTTCTTC. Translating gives CASGVSGGLGEQFF.

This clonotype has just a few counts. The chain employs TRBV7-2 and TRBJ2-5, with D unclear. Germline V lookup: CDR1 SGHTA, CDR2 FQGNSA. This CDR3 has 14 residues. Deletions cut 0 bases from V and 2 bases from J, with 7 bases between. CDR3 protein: CASSLAFQQETQYF. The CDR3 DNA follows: TGTGCCAGCAGCTTAGCTTTCCAGCAAGAGACCCAGTACTTC.

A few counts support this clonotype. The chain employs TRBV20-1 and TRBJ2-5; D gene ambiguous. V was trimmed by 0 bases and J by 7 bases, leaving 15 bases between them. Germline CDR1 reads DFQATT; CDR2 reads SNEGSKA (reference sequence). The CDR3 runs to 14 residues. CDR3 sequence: CSARDLWHGLTQYF. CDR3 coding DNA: TGCAGTGCTAGAGATTTATGGCACGGGTTGACCCAGTACTTC.

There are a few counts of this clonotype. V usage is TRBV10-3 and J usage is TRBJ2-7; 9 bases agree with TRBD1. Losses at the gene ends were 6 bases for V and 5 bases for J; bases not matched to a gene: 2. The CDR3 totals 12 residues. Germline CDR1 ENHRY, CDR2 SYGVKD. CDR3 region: CAIRRQGDEQYF. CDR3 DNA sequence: TGTGCCATCAGGCGACAGGGGGACGAGCAGTACTTC.

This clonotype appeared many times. CDR3 nucleotides: TGTGCCAGCAGATTCTTACAGGGCCCAGGCACTGAAGCTTTCTTT. Translated: CASRFLQGPGTEAFF. The chain couples TRBV12-3 or TRBV12-4 to TRBJ1-1; D might be TRBD1 (6 bases). Trimming took off 6 bases at V and 4 bases at J, with 18 bases between the two ends. CDR3 length: 15 residues.

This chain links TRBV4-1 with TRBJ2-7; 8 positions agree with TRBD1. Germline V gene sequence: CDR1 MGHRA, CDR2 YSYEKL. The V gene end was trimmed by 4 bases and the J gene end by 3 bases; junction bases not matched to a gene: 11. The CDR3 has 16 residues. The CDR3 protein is CASSPTGGQGDYEQYF. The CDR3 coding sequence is TGCGCCAGCAGCCCTACAGGAGGACAGGGTGACTACGAGCAGTACTTC.

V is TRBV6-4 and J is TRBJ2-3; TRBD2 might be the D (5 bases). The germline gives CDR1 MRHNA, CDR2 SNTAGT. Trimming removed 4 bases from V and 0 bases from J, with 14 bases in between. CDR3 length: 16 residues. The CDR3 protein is CASSALRGTSTDTQYF. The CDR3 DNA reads TGTGCCAGCAGTGCCCTCCGGGGTACAAGCACAGATACGCAGTATTTT.

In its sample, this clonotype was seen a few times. As DNA, the CDR3 is TGTGCCAGCAGCTTAGGTTTGGCGGGAGGGGCCTACAATGAGCAGTTCTTC. This codes for CASSLGLAGGAYNEQFF. The V call is TRBV7-2, the J call TRBJ2-1; 9 bases are a match to TRBD2. The V gene's germline CDR1 is SGHTA and CDR2 FQGNSA. V gave up 1 base and J gave up 2 bases; unmatched junction bases: 6. The CDR3 is made up of 17 amino acids. Drawing the rest from reference TRBV7-2 and TRBJ2-1, the complete variable domain is GAGVSQSPSNKVTEKGKDVELRCDPISGHTALYWYRQSLGQGLEFLIYFQGNSAPDKSGLPSDRFSAERTGGSVSTLTIQRTQQEDSAVYLCASSLGLAGGAYNEQFFGPGTRLTVL.

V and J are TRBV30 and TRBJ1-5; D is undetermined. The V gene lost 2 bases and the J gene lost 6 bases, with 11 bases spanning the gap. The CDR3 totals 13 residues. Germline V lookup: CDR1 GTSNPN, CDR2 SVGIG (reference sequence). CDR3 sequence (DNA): TGTGCCTGGAGTCAAGGCGGTGGTCAGCCCCAGCATTTT. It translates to CAWSQGGGQPQHF.

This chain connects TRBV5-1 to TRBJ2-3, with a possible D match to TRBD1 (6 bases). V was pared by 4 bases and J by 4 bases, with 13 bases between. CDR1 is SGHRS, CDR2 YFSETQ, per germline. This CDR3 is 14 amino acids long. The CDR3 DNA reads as TGCGCCAGCAGCATCTCGGGACAATCAGATACGCAGTATTTT. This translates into CASSISGQSDTQYF.

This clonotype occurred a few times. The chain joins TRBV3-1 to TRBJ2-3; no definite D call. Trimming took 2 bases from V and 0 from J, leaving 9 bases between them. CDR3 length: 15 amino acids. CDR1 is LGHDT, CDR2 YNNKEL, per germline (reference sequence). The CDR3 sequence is CASSQRRASTDTQYF. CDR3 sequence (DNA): TGTGCCAGCAGCCAAAGACGGGCAAGCACAGATACGCAGTATTTT.

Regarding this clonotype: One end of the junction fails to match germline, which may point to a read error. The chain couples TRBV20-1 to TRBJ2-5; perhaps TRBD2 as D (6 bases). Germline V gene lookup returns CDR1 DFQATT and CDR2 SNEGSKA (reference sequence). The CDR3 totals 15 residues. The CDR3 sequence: CSARGIGERGETQHF. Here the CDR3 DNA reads TGCAGTGCTCGGGGGATAGGGGAGCGAGGGGAGACCCAGCACTTC.

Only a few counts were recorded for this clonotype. The CDR3 nucleotides read TGCGCCAGCAGCCAAGCTCTAGCGACTAGCGGGAGGGCCGAGAGATCCAAAAACATTCAGTACTTC. Its protein product is CASSQALATSGRAERSKNIQYF. The gene calls are TRBV4-1 and TRBJ2-4; TRBD2 matches at 14 bases. The junction had 16 bases not matched to a gene; V was cut back by 1 base and J by 2 bases. The CDR3 runs to 22 residues. Germline V gene lookup returns CDR1 MGHRA and CDR2 YSYEKL.

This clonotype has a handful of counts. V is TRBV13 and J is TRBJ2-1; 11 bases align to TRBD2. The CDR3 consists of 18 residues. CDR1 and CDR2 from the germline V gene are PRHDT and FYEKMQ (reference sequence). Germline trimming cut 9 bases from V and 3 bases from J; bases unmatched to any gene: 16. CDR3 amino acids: CARTSGGPPLTCYNEQFF. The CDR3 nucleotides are TGTGCCAGAACTAGCGGGGGTCCGCCCTTAACCTGCTACAATGAGCAGTTCTTC. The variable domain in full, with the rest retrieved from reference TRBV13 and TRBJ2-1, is AAGVIQSPRHLIKEKRETATLKCYPIPRHDTVYWYQQGPGQDPQFLISFYEKMQSDKGSIPDRFSAQQFSDYHSELNMSSLELGDSALYFCARTSGGPPLTCYNEQFFGPGTRLTVL.

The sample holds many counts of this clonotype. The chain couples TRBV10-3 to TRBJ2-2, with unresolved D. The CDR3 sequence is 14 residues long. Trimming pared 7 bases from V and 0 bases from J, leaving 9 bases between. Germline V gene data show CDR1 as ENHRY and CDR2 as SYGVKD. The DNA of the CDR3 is TGTGCCATCAAACTTTCGCCGAACACCGGGGAGCTGTTTTTT. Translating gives CAIKLSPNTGELFF.

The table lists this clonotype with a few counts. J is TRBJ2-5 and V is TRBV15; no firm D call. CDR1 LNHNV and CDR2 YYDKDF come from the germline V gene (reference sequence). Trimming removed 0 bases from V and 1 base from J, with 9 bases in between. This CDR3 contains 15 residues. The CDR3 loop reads CATSRDIETQETQYF. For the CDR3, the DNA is TGTGCCACCAGCAGAGATATAGAGACCCAAGAGACCCAGTACTTC.

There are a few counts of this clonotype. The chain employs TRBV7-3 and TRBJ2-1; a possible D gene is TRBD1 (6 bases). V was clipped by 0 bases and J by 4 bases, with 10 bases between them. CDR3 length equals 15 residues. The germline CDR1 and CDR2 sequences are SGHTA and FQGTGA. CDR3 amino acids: CASSLTRTVYNEQFF. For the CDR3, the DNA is TGTGCCAGCAGCTTAACGAGGACAGTATACAATGAGCAGTTCTTC.

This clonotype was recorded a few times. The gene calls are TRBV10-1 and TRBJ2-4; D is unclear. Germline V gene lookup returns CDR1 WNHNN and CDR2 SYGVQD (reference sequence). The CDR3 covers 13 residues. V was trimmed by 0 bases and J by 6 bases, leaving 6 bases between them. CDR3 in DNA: TGCGCCAGCAGTGAGTCGAGGAGAAACATTCAGTACTTC. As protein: CASSESRRNIQYF.

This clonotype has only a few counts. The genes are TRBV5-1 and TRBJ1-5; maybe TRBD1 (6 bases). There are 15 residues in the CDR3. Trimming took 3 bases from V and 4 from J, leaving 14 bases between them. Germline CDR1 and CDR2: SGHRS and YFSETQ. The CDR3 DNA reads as TGCGCCAGCAGCTCGGAGGGGGGTGGTAATCAGCCCCAGCATTTT. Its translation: CASSSEGGGNQPQHF.

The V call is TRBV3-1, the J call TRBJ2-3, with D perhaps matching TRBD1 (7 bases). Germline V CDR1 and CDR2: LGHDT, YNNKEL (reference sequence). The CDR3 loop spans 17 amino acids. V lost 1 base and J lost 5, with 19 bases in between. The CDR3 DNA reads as TGTGCCAGCAGCCAAGGTGGTCGTCAGGGGGGAGGAGATACGCAGTATTTT. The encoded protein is CASSQGGRQGGGDTQYF.

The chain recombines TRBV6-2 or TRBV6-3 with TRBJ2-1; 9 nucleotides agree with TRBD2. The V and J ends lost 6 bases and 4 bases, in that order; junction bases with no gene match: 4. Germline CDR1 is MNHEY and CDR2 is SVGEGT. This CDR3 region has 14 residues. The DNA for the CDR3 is TGTGCCAGCAGCATGACTAGCGGATACAATGAGCAGTTCTTC. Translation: CASSMTSGYNEQFF.

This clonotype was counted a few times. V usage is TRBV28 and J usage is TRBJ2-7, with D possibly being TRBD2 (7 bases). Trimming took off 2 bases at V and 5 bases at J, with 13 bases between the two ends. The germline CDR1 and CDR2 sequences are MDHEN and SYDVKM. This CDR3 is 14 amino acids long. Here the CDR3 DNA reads TGTGCCAGCAGTTTAACCGGGGGGCTGCACGAGCAGTACTTC. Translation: CASSLTGGLHEQYF.